This T cell receptor (beta chain) was found in a study of T cell responses to AZD1222 COVID-19 vaccine. The CDR3 runs 16 residues. The ends lost 0 bases at V and 10 bases at J; junction bases unmatched: 7. Germline V gene lookup returns CDR1 SGDLS and CDR2 YYNGEE. Some clones are missing from TCRdb's copy, which holds only in-frame ones; the method was immunoSEQ multiplex PCR. This table has some 170,000 clones, approximately 90% appearing once. V gene TRBV9 combines with J gene TRBJ2-1, with 13 bases fitting TRBD2. The sample here was peripheral blood, taken 28 days after the second AZD1222 dose. This TCR was sampled from an adult who received the AZD1222 COVID-19 vaccine. CDR3: CASSVGGTSGKREQFF. In DNA, the CDR3 is TGTGCCAGCAGCGTAGGGGGGACTAGCGGGAAGAGGGAGCAGTTCTTC.